The rows below give T cell receptor beta chains drawn from one sample of a study of T cell changes during pregnancy in multiple sclerosis. Assay: immunoSEQ multiplex PCR; the TCRdb copy retains only in-frame clones and omits some. The repertoire holds some 100,000 clones, with around nine tenths as singletons. Sequenced material: peripheral blood, taken in the second trimester of pregnancy. All receptors come from a female donor with multiple sclerosis, enrolled in a pregnancy study. Both conserved end residues are part of each CDR3. The D gene is left open where the match is weak. Expanded clones are given a class, and other clones once, few, many or no size at all.

size: once; V: TRBV6-5; D: TRBD1; J: TRBJ1-1; DNA: TGTGCCAGCAGTTCCTCGCTTGGGACAGTGAACACTGAAGCTTTCTTT; CDR3: CASSSSLGTVNTEAFF
size: -; V: TRBV5-1; D: TRBD2; J: TRBJ2-1; DNA: TGCGCCAGCAGCTTGGCTAGCGGGAGGGGTAATGAGCAGTTCTTC; CDR3: CASSLASGRGNEQFF
size: -; V: TRBV19; D: -; J: TRBJ1-5; DNA: TGTGCCAGTACCAAATACAGGGAACGAGTCCAGCCCCAGCATTTT; CDR3: CASTKYRERVQPQHF
size: -; V: TRBV4-1; D: -; J: TRBJ1-2; DNA: TGCGCCAGCAGGAAAACTGCAACTAGAGGAGAGAACTATGGCTACACCTTC; CDR3: CASRKTATRGENYGYTF
size: -; V: TRBV19; D: -; J: TRBJ2-7; DNA: TGTGCCAGTAGTATTGACGGGAGTTCCTACGAGCAGTACTTC; CDR3: CASSIDGSSYEQYF
size: -; V: TRBV7-2; D: -; J: TRBJ1-3; DNA: TGTGCCAGCAGCTTATCCCCTCTCAACACCATATATTTT; CDR3: CASSLSPLNTIYF
size: -; V: TRBV18; D: TRBD1; J: TRBJ1-1; DNA: TGTGCCAGCTCACCAATGAACAGGGGGCAAACTGAAGCTTTCTTT; CDR3: CASSPMNRGQTEAFF
size: -; V: TRBV29-1; D: TRBD1; J: TRBJ1-1; DNA: TGCAGCGTTGAGAAACAGGGGCGAAGCGCTGAAGCTTTCTTT; CDR3: CSVEKQGRSAEAFF
size: -; V: TRBV11-3; D: TRBD2; J: TRBJ2-3; DNA: TGTGCCAGCAGCCCCAAGGGACTAGCGGGGGGAAATACGCAGTATTTT; CDR3: CASSPKGLAGGNTQYF
size: -; V: TRBV5-1; D: TRBD2; J: TRBJ2-7; DNA: TGCGCCAGCAGCTCCGGACTAGCGGGAGTGGGCGAGCAGTACTTC; CDR3: CASSSGLAGVGEQYF
size: -; V: TRBV6-5; D: TRBD2; J: TRBJ2-7; DNA: TGTGCCAGCAGTTTTCTACCAGCGGGAGGGCCCGGGGAGCAGTACTTC; CDR3: CASSFLPAGGPGEQYF
size: -; V: TRBV5-4; D: -; J: TRBJ1-2; DNA: TGTGCCACCTCACGGGGAGGGAACTATGGCTACACCTTC; CDR3: CATSRGGNYGYTF
size: -; V: TRBV2; D: -; J: TRBJ2-1; DNA: TGTGCCAGCAGTGCCCCGGGGGCCAGGGGGAATGAGCAGTTCTTC; CDR3: CASSAPGARGNEQFF
size: -; V: TRBV5-1; D: -; J: TRBJ2-5; DNA: TGCGCCAGCAGCCCTGACGGGGCGGCGGGGGAGACCCAGTACTTC; CDR3: CASSPDGAAGETQYF
size: -; V: TRBV21-1; D: -; J: TRBJ2-7; DNA: TGTGCCAGCAGCAAAGAGTCGTCCCAGGGCGTCGCAGTGGAGCAGTACTTC; CDR3: CASSKESSQGVAVEQYF
size: -; V: TRBV7-9; D: -; J: TRBJ2-7; DNA: TGTGCCAGCAGCCATAGCGTGAGGAACCCCTACGAGCAGTACTTC; CDR3: CASSHSVRNPYEQYF
size: -; V: TRBV12-5; D: TRBD1; J: TRBJ2-3; DNA: TGTGCTAGTGGACCAGGACAGGGAAGCACAGATACGCAGTATTTT; CDR3: CASGPGQGSTDTQYF
size: -; V: TRBV27; D: -; J: TRBJ2-7; DNA: TGTGCTACGACGATGCGGACCTACGAGCAGTACTTC; CDR3: CATTMRTYEQYF
size: -; V: TRBV9; D: TRBD1; J: TRBJ1-5; DNA: TGTGCCAGCAGCGGGGGGCAGGGGGGAGGTGGCAATCAGCCCCAGCATTTT; CDR3: CASSGGQGGGGNQPQHF
size: -; V: TRBV29-1; D: -; J: TRBJ2-7; DNA: TGCAGCGTTGAATGGAGAAGTTTGGCAGGGTGGGGCGAGCAGTACTTC; CDR3: CSVEWRSLAGWGEQYF
size: -; V: TRBV5-1; D: TRBD2; J: TRBJ2-5; DNA: TGCGCCAGCAGCACCGGACTAGTGCAAGAGACCCAGTACTTC; CDR3: CASSTGLVQETQYF
size: -; V: TRBV25-1; D: TRBD1; J: TRBJ1-1; DNA: TGTGCCAGTTCGACTACGACAGGGAGCGCCGCTTTCTTT; CDR3: CASSTTTGSAAFF
size: -; V: TRBV19; D: TRBD1; J: TRBJ2-1; DNA: TGTGCCAGTAGTATTCAGGGGGCGCTTGGTGAGCAGTTCTTC; CDR3: CASSIQGALGEQFF
size: -; V: TRBV2; D: TRBD1; J: TRBJ1-4; DNA: TGTGCCAGCAGTGAAGTGAGGGGGCTCGGTGAAAAACTGTTTTTT; CDR3: CASSEVRGLGEKLFF
size: -; V: TRBV5-1; D: TRBD2; J: TRBJ2-7; DNA: TGCGCCAGCAGCTTGCTACCCTTTAGCGGGAACTACGAGCAGTACTTC; CDR3: CASSLLPFSGNYEQYF
size: -; V: TRBV7-2; D: -; J: TRBJ2-2; DNA: TGTGCCAGCAGCTTTTTAAAGGGACTGAACACCGGGGAGCTGTTTTTT; CDR3: CASSFLKGLNTGELFF
size: -; V: TRBV10-3; D: TRBD1; J: TRBJ2-2; DNA: TGTGCCATCAGTGGAACCGGGACAGCGAACACCGGGGAGCTGTTTTTT; CDR3: CAISGTGTANTGELFF
size: -; V: TRBV30; D: TRBD2; J: TRBJ2-5; DNA: TGTGCCTGGAGCCCGGATCTCAGCGGGGGACAAGAGACCCAGTACTTC; CDR3: CAWSPDLSGGQETQYF
size: -; V: TRBV15; D: -; J: TRBJ1-1; DNA: TGTGCCACCAGCAGAGATCCGAACAGGGCTTGGGACACTGAAGCTTTCTTT; CDR3: CATSRDPNRAWDTEAFF